The 27 T cell receptor beta chains reported below all come from one sample, sequenced in a study of T cell responses to AZD1222 COVID-19 vaccine. Here immunoSEQ multiplex PCR was the method, and the copy in TCRdb shows in-frame clones only, minus some. The sample yields about 150,000 clones, approximately 92% seen once. The specimen was peripheral blood, collected 28 days after the second AZD1222 dose. These TCRs come from an adult who received the AZD1222 COVID-19 vaccine.

The genes are TRBV28 and TRBJ1-2; D not resolved. CDR1 and CDR2 from the germline V gene are MDHEN and SYDVKM. This CDR3 region has 15 residues. Trimming stripped 6 bases from V and 8 bases from J, with 22 bases between. The CDR3 loop reads CASSLYLAGSGGYTF. Here the CDR3 DNA reads TGTGCCAGCAGCCTGTATTTAGCCGGTTCTGGGGGCTACACCTTC.

The V and J genes are TRBV29-1 and TRBJ1-2, with D possibly TRBD1 on 5 matching bases. V lost 4 bases and J lost 5, with 11 bases in between. Germline V gene lookup returns CDR1 SQVTM and CDR2 ANQGSEA. The CDR3 has 12 amino acids. The CDR3 here is CSVGDGWYGYTF. For the CDR3, the DNA is TGCAGCGTTGGGGACGGCTGGTATGGCTACACCTTC.

The J gene is TRBJ2-7, the V gene TRBV30, with 8 bases fitting TRBD1. The trim removed 2 bases at V and 6 bases at J, leaving 15 bases unmatched. This CDR3 has 16 amino acids. CDR1 and CDR2 (germline): GTSNPN, SVGIG (reference sequence). DNA of the CDR3: TGTGCCTGGAGTACCAAGTCGGACAGGGCAAAGGGCGAGCAGTACTTC. Translated, it gives CAWSTKSDRAKGEQYF.

V gene TRBV6-5 combines with J gene TRBJ2-7; D is possibly TRBD2 (6 bases). V dropped 4 bases and J dropped 0 bases, with 10 bases sitting between them. Germline CDR1 MNHEY, CDR2 SVGAGI. CDR3 length: 14 residues. The CDR3 is CASSSTGDSYEQYF. The CDR3 DNA reads as TGTGCCAGCAGTTCCACGGGGGACTCCTACGAGCAGTACTTC.

The chain carries TRBV4-2 and TRBJ2-7; D possibly corresponds to TRBD1 (6 bases). This CDR3 region has 15 residues. Germline CDR1 is LGHNA and CDR2 is YNFKEQ. Trimming left V 0 bases short and J 3 bases short, with 12 bases between. CDR3 sequence (DNA): TGTGCCAGCAGCCAAGATACGGGACACGGCTACGAGCAGTACTTC. As protein: CASSQDTGHGYEQYF.

A single count supports this clone. The rearrangement uses TRBV10-3 and TRBJ1-6, with 9 nucleotides matching TRBD1. Germline V lookup: CDR1 ENHRY, CDR2 SYGVKD. With 5 bases clipped from V and 9 bases from J, the junction kept 5 bases outside the gene matches. The CDR3 has 14 residues. The DNA of the CDR3 is TGTGCCATCAGTCCCCGGGACAGGGTTTCACCCCTCCACTTT. Amino acids: CAISPRDRVSPLHF.

This rearrangement joins TRBV6-1 to TRBJ2-7, with TRBD2 as a possible D gene (6 bases). This CDR3 is 17 amino acids long. Germline values: CDR1 MNHNS, CDR2 SASEGT. V lost 2 bases and J lost 3, with 20 bases in between. The CDR3: CASSELHRDSISYEQYF. CDR3 DNA: TGTGCCAGCAGTGAACTTCACCGGGACTCTATCAGCTACGAGCAGTACTTC.

The rearrangement uses TRBV19 and TRBJ2-3; TRBD2 agrees at 8 bases. CDR3 length equals 16 residues. Germline CDR1 is LNHDA and CDR2 is SQIVND (reference sequence). V trimming: 6 bases; J trimming: 0 bases; junction bases outside the gene matches: 8. CDR3 nucleotides: TGTGCCAGTAGCGTCAGTAGCGGGACTAGCACAGATACGCAGTATTTT. Residues: CASSVSSGTSTDTQYF.

This rearrangement joins TRBV7-8 to TRBJ1-5; D is unresolved. V lost 0 bases and J lost 3, with 6 bases in between. CDR1 and CDR2 (germline): SGHVS, FQNEAQ. This CDR3 is built from 14 residues. This CDR3 reads CASSLAFPNQPQHF. CDR3 coding DNA: TGTGCCAGCAGCTTAGCCTTTCCCAATCAGCCCCAGCATTTT. The full variable domain, in which reference TRBV7-8 and TRBJ1-5 provide the parts outside the CDR3, is GAGVSQSPRYKVAKRGQDVALRCDPISGHVSLFWYQQALGQGPEFLTYFQNEAQLDKSGLPSDRFFAERPEGSVSTLKIQRTQQEDSAVYLCASSLAFPNQPQHFGDGTRLSIL.

The rearrangement uses TRBV7-9 and TRBJ1-4; D is uncertain. Between the trimmed V and J ends, which lost 4 bases and 2 bases, there was a span of 5 bases. CDR3 length: 13 residues. CDR1 is SEHNR, CDR2 FQNEAQ, per germline (reference sequence). The CDR3 protein is CASSSNTNEKLFF. In DNA, the CDR3 is TGTGCCAGCAGCTCAAACACTAATGAAAAACTGTTTTTT.

This clone appeared once. The chain is built from TRBV7-8 and TRBJ1-2; D gene uncertain. The CDR3 runs 14 residues. Trimming removed 3 bases from V and 0 bases from J, with 8 bases in between. Germline V gene lookup returns CDR1 SGHVS and CDR2 FQNEAQ. In nucleotides, the CDR3 is TGTGCCAGCAGCTTTGGTCAGTCTAACTATGGCTACACCTTC. It is translated as CASSFGQSNYGYTF.

On this clone itself: Within the sample, other DNA sequences also encode this same CDR3. This rearrangement joins TRBV5-1 to TRBJ2-3, with TRBD1 matching 8 bases. This CDR3 is 14 amino acids long. Germline V gene sequence: CDR1 SGHRS, CDR2 YFSETQ. Trimming removed 4 bases from V and 3 bases from J; junction bases left unmatched: 4. The CDR3 DNA reads as TGCGCCAGCAGCCCTGGACAGGGTACAGATACGCAGTATTTT. It specifies CASSPGQGTDTQYF.

This clone showed up just once. The chain recombines TRBV19 with TRBJ1-5; D gene uncertain. Germline-derived CDR1 and CDR2 are LNHDA and SQIVND (reference sequence). Trimming pared 6 bases from V and 2 bases from J, leaving 14 bases between. This CDR3 has 15 amino acids. In DNA form, the CDR3 reads TGTGCCAGTAGGGGAGGTCAGGCGGGCAATCAGCCCCAGCATTTT. Encoded protein: CASRGGQAGNQPQHF.

The chain links TRBV3-1 (or the pseudogene TRBV3-2) to TRBJ2-7, with 9 bases matching TRBD2. Looked up from germline, CDR1 is LGHDT and CDR2 is YNNKEL (reference sequence). CDR3 length: 15 residues. Trimming removed 8 bases from V and 0 bases from J; junction bases left unmatched: 8. This chain's CDR3 is CASAPGSGSSYEQYF. The CDR3 DNA is TGTGCCAGCGCACCGGGTAGCGGGAGCTCCTACGAGCAGTACTTC.

The chain uses TRBV14 and TRBJ2-1, with a tentative D call TRBD1 (6 bases). There are 18 residues in the CDR3. The germline gives CDR1 SGHDN, CDR2 FVKESK. Trimming left V 4 bases short and J 2 bases short, with 21 bases between. CDR3 bases: TGTGCCAGCAGCCCTCCCTCCCTTGGCAGGGGAACCTACAATGAGCAGTTCTTC. Protein sequence: CASSPPSLGRGTYNEQFF.

To note about this clone: A junction boundary mismatches the germline segment, possibly from a read error. This chain connects TRBV9 to TRBJ2-7; D unresolved. The CDR3 covers 10 residues. The V gene's germline CDR1 is SGDLS and CDR2 YYNGEE. DNA for the CDR3: TGTGCCAGCAGCCCCCGGACGGTGTGCTTC. It specifies CASSPRTVCF.

The chain employs TRBV4-2 and TRBJ1-1; D is perhaps TRBD1 (5 bases). This CDR3 is 14 amino acids long. Trimming took off 3 bases at V and 7 bases at J, with 15 bases between the two ends. Germline V gene data show CDR1 as LGHNA and CDR2 as YNFKEQ. The CDR3 loop is CASSQSGRGDEAFF. CDR3 nucleotides: TGTGCCAGCAGCCAGAGCGGGCGAGGGGATGAAGCTTTCTTT.

This clone showed up just once. The V and J genes are TRBV28 and TRBJ2-7; D unresolved. The germline V gene encodes CDR1 MDHEN and CDR2 SYDVKM. Trimming shortened V by 5 bases and J by 2 bases, and 10 bases separated the two germline ends. This CDR3 contains 13 residues. The CDR3, as DNA: TGTGCCAGCAGTGTGGGCCCCCCCTACGAGCAGTACTTC. This encodes CASSVGPPYEQYF.

The chain couples TRBV27 to TRBJ2-7; D not resolved. V lost 8 bases and J lost 3, with 17 bases in between. The CDR3 runs to 14 residues. CDR1 MNHEY and CDR2 SMNVEV come from the germline V gene (reference sequence). The CDR3 bases are TGTGCCAGCGGGTCATCCCCGGGCCTCTACGAGCAGTACTTC. Translating it yields CASGSSPGLYEQYF.

The chain joins TRBV19 to TRBJ2-2; 11 nucleotides agree with TRBD1. CDR3 length: 14 amino acids. V trimming: 7 bases; J trimming: 9 bases; junction bases outside the gene matches: 7. Germline-derived CDR1 and CDR2 are LNHDA and SQIVND (reference sequence). The CDR3 bases are TGTGCCAGTACCCCCGGACAGGGGGCATGGGAGCTGTTTTTT. Its translation is CASTPGQGAWELFF. Full variable domain (missing parts from reference TRBV19 and TRBJ2-2): DGGITQSPKYLFRKEGQNVTLSCEQNLNHDAMYWYRQDPGQGLRLIYYSQIVNDFQKGDIAEGYSVSREKKESFPLTVTSAQKNPTAFYLCASTPGQGAWELFFGEGSRLTVL.

About this clone itself: A much larger clone differs by one base, so this may be a read error. The CDR3 sequence: CASTMNTEAFF. The CDR3 bases are TGTGCCAGCACCATGAACACTGAAGCTTTCTTT. The gene calls are TRBV25-1 and TRBJ1-1; D gene unclear. The V and J ends lost 7 bases and 0 bases respectively, with 3 bases between them. CDR1 and CDR2 (germline): MGHDK, SYGVNS. The CDR3 sequence is 11 residues long.

V is TRBV14 and J is TRBJ2-1; maybe TRBD1 (6 bases). V was shortened by 3 bases and J by 6 bases, with 18 bases between the two germline ends. The CDR3 runs 16 residues. From germline, CDR1 is SGHDN and CDR2 FVKESK. The CDR3 sequence is CASSHLGTPYGNEQFF. DNA for the CDR3: TGTGCCAGCAGCCATCTCGGGACACCGTATGGCAATGAGCAGTTCTTC.

The genes are TRBV20-1 and TRBJ1-2, with D unresolved. The CDR3 runs to 11 residues. Trimming stripped 6 bases from V and 4 bases from J, with 9 bases between. Germline-derived CDR1 and CDR2 are DFQATT and SNEGSKA (reference sequence). The CDR3 region is CSASGSYGYTF. The CDR3 DNA reads TGCAGTGCGAGCGGGTCCTATGGCTACACCTTC.

Of note for this clone: The junction departs from germline at one end; a sequencing error may be responsible. The J gene is TRBJ2-3, the V gene TRBV19; D is possibly TRBD2 (6 bases). The germline CDR1 and CDR2 sequences are LNHDA and SQIVND (reference sequence). The CDR3 loop spans 15 amino acids. In DNA, the CDR3 is TGTGCCAGTAGTCCCCTAACTACTAGCACAAATACGCAGTATTTT. It specifies CASSPLTTSTNTQYF.

The chain employs TRBV7-9 and TRBJ1-5; 12 bases align to TRBD1. Germline CDR1 reads SEHNR; CDR2 reads FQNEAQ (reference sequence). The CDR3 is 16 residues long. After removal of 1 base from V and 6 bases from J, the junction contained 4 bases not matched to a gene. The CDR3 region is CASSLVGQGASQPQHF. The CDR3 DNA reads TGTGCCAGCAGCTTAGTGGGACAGGGGGCCAGTCAGCCCCAGCATTTT.

Of note for this clone: This sample includes further DNA sequences coding for the same CDR3. The rearrangement links TRBV27 to TRBJ1-1; TRBD1 matches 11 bases. Germline trimming cut 5 bases from V and 5 bases from J; bases unmatched to any gene: 4. This CDR3 spans 14 amino acids. CDR1 is MNHEY and CDR2 is SMNVEV in the germline V gene (reference sequence). The CDR3 region has the DNA TGTGCCAGCAGTGGACAGGGGGCGGGGACTGAAGCTTTCTTT. Protein sequence: CASSGQGAGTEAFF.

V and J are TRBV11-2 and TRBJ1-1; D unclear. With 2 bases removed from V and 6 bases from J, the gap between germline ends came to 10 bases. This CDR3 has 13 amino acids. Germline values: CDR1 SGHAT, CDR2 FQNNGV. CDR3 coding DNA: TGTGCCAGCAGCTTATCCCTCCATGCTGAAGCTTTCTTT. This gives the protein CASSLSLHAEAFF.